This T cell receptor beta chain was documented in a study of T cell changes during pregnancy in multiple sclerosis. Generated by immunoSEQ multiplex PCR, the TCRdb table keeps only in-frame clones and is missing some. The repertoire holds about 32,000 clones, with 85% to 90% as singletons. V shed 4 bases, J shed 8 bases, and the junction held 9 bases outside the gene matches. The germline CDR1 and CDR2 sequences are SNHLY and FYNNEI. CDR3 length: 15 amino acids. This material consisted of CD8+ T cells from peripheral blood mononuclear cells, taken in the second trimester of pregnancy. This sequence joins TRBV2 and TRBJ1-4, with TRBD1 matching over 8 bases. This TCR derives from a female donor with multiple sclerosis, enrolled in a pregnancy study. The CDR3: CASSATRGQGEKLFF. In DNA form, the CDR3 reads TGTGCCAGCAGTGCGACCAGGGGGCAGGGCGAAAAACTGTTTTTT. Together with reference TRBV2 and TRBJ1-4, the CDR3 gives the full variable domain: EPEVTQTPSHQVTQMGQEVILRCVPISNHLYFYWYRQILGQKVEFLVSFYNNEISEKSEIFDDQFSVERPDGSNFTLKIRSTKLEDSAMYFCASSATRGQGEKLFFGSGTQLSVL.